The present TCR beta chain was sequenced within a study of CD8 T cells in Susac syndrome. Study observations and caveats: An acknowledgment was made by the study that its TCR sequencing and HLA analysis involved relatively few individuals.

Concerning this clonotype itself: Its antigen is currently unknown.

Reverse transcription of 0.5 to 1 ug RNA used random hexamers. TCRdb reprocessed the immunoSEQ multiplex PCR reads via MiXCR and lists one record per CDR3 protein. The sample lists 300,000 to 350,000 distinct CDR3 sequences; 92% were seen once. This CDR3 spans 14 amino acids. After removal of 5 bases from V and 5 bases from J, the junction contained 10 bases not matched to a gene. Germline V gene data show CDR1 as DFQATT and CDR2 as SNEGSKA (reference sequence). The receptor's source is a human donor with multiple sclerosis. The chain carries TRBV20-1 and TRBJ1-2; TRBD1 agrees at 8 bases. The sample taken for sequencing was CD4+ T cells from PBMCs. Here the CDR3 DNA reads TGCAGTGCTGCCGGGATGGGACAGGAGTATGGCTACACCTTC. Encoded protein: CSAAGMGQEYGYTF.